The 12 T cell receptor beta chains presented below share a single source sample, sequenced in a study of cytomegalovirus exposure and HLA in healthy donors. With 60 Vbeta and 13 Jbeta primers, the PCR was carried out. Assay: immunoSEQ multiplex PCR; the TCRdb copy retains only in-frame clones and omits some. The data show 150,000 to 200,000 clones, around 80% seen once. Input material: PBMCs. The receptors were sampled from a male donor in good health and CMV-seronegative.

The rearrangement uses TRBV27 and TRBJ2-2; D uncertain. Germline CDR1 and CDR2: MNHEY and SMNVEV (reference sequence). This CDR3 spans 18 amino acids. The ends were cut back, 8 bases at V and 0 bases at J, with 22 bases in the middle. The CDR3 DNA is TGTGCCAGCCGACAAACGCTTCGCGCCCGCGCGAACACCGGGGAGCTGTTTTTT. Translating it yields CASRQTLRARANTGELFF.

The chain carries TRBV28 and TRBJ2-6; D uncertain. This CDR3 region has 14 residues. The germline V gene encodes CDR1 MDHEN and CDR2 SYDVKM. V was shortened by 4 bases and J by 3 bases, with 7 bases between the two germline ends. CDR3 residues: CASSSPIGANVLTF. CDR3 in DNA: TGTGCCAGCAGTTCCCCAATTGGGGCCAACGTCCTGACTTTC.

In regard to this clone: The junction does not match germline at one end; this may be a read error. The chain uses TRBV7-9 and TRBJ2-7, with D possibly matching TRBD1 (6 bases). The CDR3 sequence is 14 residues long. Germline CDR1 SEHNR, CDR2 FQNEAQ (reference sequence). As DNA, the CDR3 is TGTGCCAGCAGCTTAGGCAGGGGCTCCGACGAGCAGTACTTC. Amino acid sequence: CASSLGRGSDEQYF. Variable domain in full (rest from reference TRBV7-9 and TRBJ2-7): DTGVSQNPRHKITKRGQNVTFRCDPISEHNRLYWYRQTLGQGPEFLTYFQNEAQLEKSRLLSDRFSAERPKGSFSTLEIQRTEQGDSAMYLCASSLGRGSDEQYFGPGTRLTVT.

DNA for the CDR3: TGTGCCAGCAGCAAATCCGGGACTAGCGGGGGTGGCACAGATACGCAGTATTTT. Its translation is CASSKSGTSGGGTDTQYF. The gene calls are TRBV9 and TRBJ2-3; TRBD2 agrees at 14 bases. J lost 1 base, V lost 4 bases, and 8 bases had no gene match. The CDR3 is made up of 18 amino acids. From germline, CDR1 is SGDLS and CDR2 YYNGEE. The full variable domain, its missing parts supplied by reference TRBV9 and TRBJ2-3, is DSGVTQTPKHLITATGQRVTLRCSPRSGDLSVYWYQQSLDQGLQFLIQYYNGEERAKGNILERFSAQQFPDLHSELNLSSLELGDSALYFCASSKSGTSGGGTDTQYFGPGTRLTVL.

The chain has TRBV28 and TRBJ2-7; D remains unclear. Per the germline V gene, CDR1 is MDHEN and CDR2 is SYDVKM. V was trimmed by 2 bases and J by 2 bases, leaving 7 bases between them. The CDR3 totals 13 residues. The CDR3 protein is CASSLSLTYEQYF. The CDR3 region has the DNA TGTGCCAGCAGTTTAAGCTTGACCTACGAGCAGTACTTC.

A single count supports this clone. This rearrangement joins TRBV6-5 to TRBJ2-2; 8 positions match TRBD1. Germline trimming cut 8 bases from V and 2 bases from J; bases unmatched to any gene: 1. Germline V gene sequence: CDR1 MNHEY, CDR2 SVGAGI. The length of the CDR3 is 13 residues. CDR3: CASGTGNTGELFF. Written as DNA, the CDR3 is TGTGCCAGCGGGACAGGTAACACCGGGGAGCTGTTTTTT.

This clone was observed a single time. The rearrangement uses TRBV9 and TRBJ1-1, with D tentatively TRBD1 (6 bases). The CDR3 extends over 15 amino acids. V dropped 3 bases and J dropped 1 base, with 13 bases sitting between them. Looked up from germline, CDR1 is SGDLS and CDR2 is YYNGEE. CDR3 in DNA: TGTGCCAGCAGCGGTTTGGGGGCGGGGAACACTGAAGCTTTCTTT. It yields the protein CASSGLGAGNTEAFF. Full variable domain (rest looked up from reference TRBV9 and TRBJ1-1): DSGVTQTPKHLITATGQRVTLRCSPRSGDLSVYWYQQSLDQGLQFLIQYYNGEERAKGNILERFSAQQFPDLHSELNLSSLELGDSALYFCASSGLGAGNTEAFFGQGTRLTVV.

In the case of this clone: Other nucleotide sequences in the sample specify the same CDR3. V gene TRBV9 combines with J gene TRBJ2-2, with a possible D match to TRBD2 (5 bases). With 0 bases removed from V and 3 bases from J, the gap between germline ends came to 12 bases. The CDR3 consists of 16 residues. Germline V lookup: CDR1 SGDLS, CDR2 YYNGEE. CDR3 protein: CASSVAGNGDTGELFF. The CDR3 nucleotides read TGTGCCAGCAGCGTAGCCGGGAATGGAGACACCGGGGAGCTGTTTTTT.

This clone turned up a few times. The V gene is TRBV7-9, the J gene TRBJ2-7, with D maybe TRBD2 (5 bases). Germline-derived CDR1 and CDR2 are SEHNR and FQNEAQ (reference sequence). The ends were cut back, 0 bases at V and 2 bases at J, with 8 bases in the middle. This CDR3 has 14 residues. The CDR3 is CASSLAVEAYEQYF. CDR3 DNA sequence: TGTGCCAGCAGCTTAGCGGTGGAGGCCTACGAGCAGTACTTC. The variable domain in full, with the rest retrieved from reference TRBV7-9 and TRBJ2-7, is DTGVSQNPRHKITKRGQNVTFRCDPISEHNRLYWYRQTLGQGPEFLTYFQNEAQLEKSRLLSDRFSAERPKGSFSTLEIQRTEQGDSAMYLCASSLAVEAYEQYFGPGTRLTVT.

The V gene is TRBV18, the J gene TRBJ1-5, with 8 bases matching TRBD1. The CDR3 extends over 15 amino acids. Germline loops: CDR1 KGHSH, CDR2 LQKENI. Trimming removed 3 bases from V and 3 bases from J; junction bases left unmatched: 4. For the CDR3, the DNA is TGTGCCAGCTCACCCGGACAGGGAGACAATCAGCCCCAGCATTTT. It yields the protein CASSPGQGDNQPQHF.

The J gene is TRBJ2-7, the V gene TRBV9, with a tentative D call TRBD1 (5 bases). Trimming removed 3 bases at V and 1 base at J, with 8 bases between. The CDR3 contains 13 residues. Germline CDR1 SGDLS, CDR2 YYNGEE. The CDR3 DNA follows: TGTGCCAGCAGCGAGGGGCCGTCCTACGAGCAGTACTTC. Its protein is CASSEGPSYEQYF.

The chain has TRBV5-6 and TRBJ1-1; D unresolved. The CDR3 extends over 15 amino acids. Germline V CDR1 and CDR2: SGHDT, YYEEEE. V lost 0 bases to trimming and J lost 1 base, with 10 bases between them. The CDR3 region is CASSLAGLTNTEAFF. CDR3 sequence (DNA): TGTGCCAGCAGCTTGGCAGGACTTACGAACACTGAAGCTTTCTTT.